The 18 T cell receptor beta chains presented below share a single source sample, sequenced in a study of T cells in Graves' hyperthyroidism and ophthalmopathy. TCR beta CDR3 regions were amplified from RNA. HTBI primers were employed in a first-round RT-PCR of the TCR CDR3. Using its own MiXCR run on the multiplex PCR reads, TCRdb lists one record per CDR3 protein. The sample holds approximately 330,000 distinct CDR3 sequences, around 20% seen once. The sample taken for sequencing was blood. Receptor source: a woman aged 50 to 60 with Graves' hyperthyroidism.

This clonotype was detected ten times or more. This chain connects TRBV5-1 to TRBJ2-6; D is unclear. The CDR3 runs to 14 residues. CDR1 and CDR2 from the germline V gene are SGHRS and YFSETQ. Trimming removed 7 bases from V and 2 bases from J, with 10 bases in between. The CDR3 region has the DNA TGCGCCAGCGCCGAAAATACTGGGGCCAACGTCCTGACTTTC. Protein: CASAENTGANVLTF. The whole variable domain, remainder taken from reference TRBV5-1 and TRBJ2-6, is KAGVTQTPRYLIKTRGQQVTLSCSPISGHRSVSWYQQTPGQGLQFLFEYFSETQRNKGNFPGRFSGRQFSNSRSEMNVSTLELGDSALYLCASAENTGANVLTFGAGSRLTVL.

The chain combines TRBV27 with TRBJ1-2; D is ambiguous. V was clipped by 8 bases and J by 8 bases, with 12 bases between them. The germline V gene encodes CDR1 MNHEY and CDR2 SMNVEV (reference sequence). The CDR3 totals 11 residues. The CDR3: CASGEQRGYTF. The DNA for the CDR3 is TGTGCCAGCGGGGAGCAGCGAGGCTACACCTTC.

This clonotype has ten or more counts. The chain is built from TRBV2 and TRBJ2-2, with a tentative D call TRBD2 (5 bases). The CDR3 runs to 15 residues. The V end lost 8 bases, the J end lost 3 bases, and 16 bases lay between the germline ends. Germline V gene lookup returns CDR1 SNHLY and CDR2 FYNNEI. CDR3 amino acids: CASRHRELDTGELFF. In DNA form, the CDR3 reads TGTGCCAGCCGTCATAGGGAGTTGGACACCGGGGAGCTGTTTTTT.

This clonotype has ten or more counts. The CDR3 nucleotides read TGCAGTGCTATTATCGGGGGAGGGGATACGCAGTATTTT. It codes for CSAIIGGGDTQYF. This chain links TRBV20-1 with TRBJ2-3; TRBD2 matches at 7 bases. Trimming removed 4 bases from V and 6 bases from J; junction bases left unmatched: 7. Germline values: CDR1 DFQATT, CDR2 SNEGSKA (reference sequence). This CDR3 is built from 13 residues.

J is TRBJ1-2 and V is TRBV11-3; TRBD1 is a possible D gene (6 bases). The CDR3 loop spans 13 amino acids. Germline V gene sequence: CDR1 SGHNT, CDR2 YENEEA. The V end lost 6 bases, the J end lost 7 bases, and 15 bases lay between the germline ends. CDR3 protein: CASSPTGLGGYTF. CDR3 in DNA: TGTGCCAGCAGTCCCACAGGGTTGGGTGGCTACACCTTC.

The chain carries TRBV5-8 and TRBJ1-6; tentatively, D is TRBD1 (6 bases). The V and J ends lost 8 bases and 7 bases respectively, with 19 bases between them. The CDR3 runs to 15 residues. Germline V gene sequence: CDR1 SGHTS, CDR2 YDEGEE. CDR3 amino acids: CASRGAGGENSPLHF. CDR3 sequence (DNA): TGTGCCAGTCGGGGGGCTGGGGGGGAAAATTCACCCCTCCACTTT.

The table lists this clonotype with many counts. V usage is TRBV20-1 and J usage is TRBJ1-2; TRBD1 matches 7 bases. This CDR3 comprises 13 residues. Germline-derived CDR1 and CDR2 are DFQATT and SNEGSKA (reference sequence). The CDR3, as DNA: TGCAGCCAGAGACAGGGAGCGAACTATGGCTACACCTTC. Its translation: CSQRQGANYGYTF.

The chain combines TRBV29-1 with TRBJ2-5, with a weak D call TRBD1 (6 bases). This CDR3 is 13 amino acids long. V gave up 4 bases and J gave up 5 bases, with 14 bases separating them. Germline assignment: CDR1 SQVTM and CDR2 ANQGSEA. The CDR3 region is CSVAVGAGETQYF. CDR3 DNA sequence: TGCAGCGTTGCAGTGGGGGCAGGGGAGACCCAGTACTTC.

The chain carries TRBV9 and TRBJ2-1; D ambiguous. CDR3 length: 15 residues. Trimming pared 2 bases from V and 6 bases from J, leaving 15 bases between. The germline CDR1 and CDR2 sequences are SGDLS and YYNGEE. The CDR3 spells CASSVLVETFNEQFF. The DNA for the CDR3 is TGTGCCAGCAGCGTGCTAGTTGAGACCTTCAATGAGCAGTTCTTC.

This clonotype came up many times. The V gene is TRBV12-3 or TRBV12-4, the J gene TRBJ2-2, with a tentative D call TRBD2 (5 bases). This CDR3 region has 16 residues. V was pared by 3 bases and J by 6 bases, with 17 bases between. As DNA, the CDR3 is TGTGCCAGCAGTTTTTCCCCACACGCGGGCCCCGGGGAGCTGTTTTTT. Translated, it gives CASSFSPHAGPGELFF.

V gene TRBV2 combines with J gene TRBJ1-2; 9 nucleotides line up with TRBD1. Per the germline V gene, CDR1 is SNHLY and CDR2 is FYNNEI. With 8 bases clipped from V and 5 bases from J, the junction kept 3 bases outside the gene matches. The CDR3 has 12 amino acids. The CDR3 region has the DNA TGTGCCAGCTCAGACAGGGGGTATGGCTACACCTTC. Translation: CASSDRGYGYTF.

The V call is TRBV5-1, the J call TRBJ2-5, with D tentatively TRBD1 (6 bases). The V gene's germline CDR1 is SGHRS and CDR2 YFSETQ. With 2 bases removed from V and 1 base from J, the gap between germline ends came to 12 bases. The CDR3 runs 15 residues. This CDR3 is CASSLTGIGQETQYF. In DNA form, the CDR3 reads TGCGCCAGCAGCTTAACAGGGATAGGCCAAGAGACCCAGTACTTC.

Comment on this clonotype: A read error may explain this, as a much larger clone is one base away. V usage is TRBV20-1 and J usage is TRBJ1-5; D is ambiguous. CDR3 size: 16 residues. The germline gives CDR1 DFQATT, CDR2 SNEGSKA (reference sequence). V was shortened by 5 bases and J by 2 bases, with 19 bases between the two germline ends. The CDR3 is CSASPLGRNGNQPQHF. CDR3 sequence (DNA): TGCAGTGCTTCTCCCCTTGGGAGGAATGGCAATCAGCCCCAGCATTTT.

This chain's CDR3 is CASSDLKFSGNDNEQFF. The CDR3 coding sequence is TGTGCCAGCAGTGATCTCAAATTTAGCGGGAACGACAATGAGCAGTTCTTC. This chain uses TRBV25-1 with TRBJ2-1; 8 positions match TRBD2. Trimming cost V 3 bases and J 5 bases; bases outside gene matches: 12. The germline CDR1 and CDR2 sequences are MGHDK and SYGVNS. This CDR3 region has 17 residues. The whole variable domain, filled in from reference TRBV25-1 and TRBJ2-1, reads EADIYQTPRYLVIGTGKKITLECSQTMGHDKMYWYQQDPGMELHLIHYSYGVNSTEKGDLSSESTVSRIRTEHFPLTLESARPSHTSQYLCASSDLKFSGNDNEQFFGPGTRLTVL.

CDR3 nucleotide sequence: TGTGCCAGCAGCTTGCAGGGTTTGGGGGACACTGAAGCTTTCTTT. It codes for CASSLQGLGDTEAFF. The chain links TRBV7-9 to TRBJ1-1; the D gene is possibly TRBD1 (5 bases). In germline, CDR1 is SEHNR, CDR2 FQNEAQ (reference sequence). V was clipped by 3 bases and J by 3 bases, with 14 bases between them. This CDR3 comprises 15 residues.

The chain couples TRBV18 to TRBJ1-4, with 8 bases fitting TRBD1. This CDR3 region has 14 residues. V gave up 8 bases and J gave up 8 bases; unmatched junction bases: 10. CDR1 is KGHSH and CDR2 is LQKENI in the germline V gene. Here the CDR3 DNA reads TGTGCCAGCCAGCGATCAGGGGGCCGGGAAAAACTGTTTTTT. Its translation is CASQRSGGREKLFF.

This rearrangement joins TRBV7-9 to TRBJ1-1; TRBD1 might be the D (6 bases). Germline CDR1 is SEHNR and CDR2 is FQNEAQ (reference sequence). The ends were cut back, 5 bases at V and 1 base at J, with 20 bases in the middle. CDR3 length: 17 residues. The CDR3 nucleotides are TGTGCCAGCAGCGCGGGGGGGCCCGTACAGAGGAACACTGAAGCTTTCTTT. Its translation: CASSAGGPVQRNTEAFF.

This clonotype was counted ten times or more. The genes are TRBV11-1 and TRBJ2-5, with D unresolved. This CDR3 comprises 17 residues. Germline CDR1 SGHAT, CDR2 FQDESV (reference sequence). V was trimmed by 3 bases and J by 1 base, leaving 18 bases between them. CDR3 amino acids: CASSFRNRPKVQETQYF. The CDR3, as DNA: TGTGCCAGCAGCTTTAGGAACAGACCTAAAGTCCAAGAGACCCAGTACTTC.